The rows below give T cell receptor beta chains drawn from one sample of a study of beta chain features in type 1 diabetes. Some clones are missing from TCRdb's copy, which holds only in-frame ones; the method was immunoSEQ multiplex PCR. The data contain a few hundred thousand clones, around 9.6% of them singletons. The sequenced sample was central memory CD4+ T cells from blood. The receptor set was obtained from a man aged 25 to 40 with type 1 diabetes. Both conserved end residues are trimmed from each CDR3.

v_call: TRBV5-4
j_call: TRBJ2-1
cdr3_aa: ASSLAQGQDNEQF

v_call: TRBV10-3
j_call: TRBJ1-4
cdr3_aa: AISESPRGGTNEKLF

v_call: TRBV2
j_call: TRBJ2-2
cdr3_aa: ASSVVHPNTGELF

v_call: TRBV2
j_call: TRBJ2-2
cdr3_aa: ASMAGALGTGELF

v_call: TRBV4-3
j_call: TRBJ1-4
cdr3_aa: ASSQLMDEKLF

v_call: TRBV13
j_call: TRBJ2-3
cdr3_aa: ASTSRGVDTQY

v_call: TRBV5-1
j_call: TRBJ1-4
cdr3_aa: ASTQLGQPNEKLF

v_call: TRBV6-5
j_call: TRBJ1-5
cdr3_aa: ASSLGQGAGNQPQH

v_call: TRBV4-1
j_call: TRBJ2-7
cdr3_aa: ASSSGQGKFEQY

v_call: TRBV28
j_call: TRBJ2-1
cdr3_aa: ASMSTEPSSYNEQF

v_call: TRBV9
j_call: TRBJ2-4
cdr3_aa: ASSVAPTSGKNIQY

v_call: TRBV27
j_call: TRBJ1-2
cdr3_aa: AGQLRGSYT

v_call: TRBV28
j_call: TRBJ1-2
cdr3_aa: ASSTTNYGYT